The clone carrying this T cell receptor beta chain was counted a few times. Antigen unknown. This specimen comes from a study of response to subunit inactivated influenza vaccine. V lost 3 bases, J lost 4 bases, and 6 bases lay in between. CDR3 length equals 12 residues. Findings and caveats of the study: Authors suggested that a seasonal influenza vaccination recruits few new T cells each time.

Each CDR3 protein is one row after TCRdb ran MiXCR on the RT-PCR reads. This table holds 800,000 or so distinct CDR3 sequences, approximately 22% found once. Here the sequenced sample was PBMCs from blood, taken about 5 days after vaccination. V and J are TRBV12-3 or TRBV12-4 and TRBJ1-1; no clear D. The receptor's source is a man between 50 and 59 years old who received an inactivated influenza vaccine. CDR3 bases: TGTGCCAGCAGTTTTTCCCCCACTGAAGCTTTCTTT. Its translation is CASSFSPTEAFF.